This T cell receptor beta chain was sequenced for a study of T-cell reconstitution after alpha-beta-depleted transplantation in children. Study-level results: Newly generated T cells supplied most T-cell counts and diversity one year post-transplant. Approximately two months post-transplant, alpha-beta T cells reportedly originated from several hundred expanded graft clones. High day-60 TCRbeta diversity in some patients came from surviving recipient T cells and thymic progenitors.

A TCRbeta library incorporating unique molecular identifiers was prepared. TCRdb used MiXCR to reprocess the PCR reads, holding one entry per CDR3 protein. Among 330,000 or so distinct CDR3 sequences listed, roughly 7.8% were seen once. CDR3 size: 16 residues. V was trimmed by 2 bases and J by 2 bases, leaving 12 bases between them. Germline CDR1 is LGHNA and CDR2 is YNFKEQ. In its sample, this clonotype was seen many times. Its target is unknown. The source was peripheral blood, collected 360 days after TCRalphabeta/CD19-depleted stem cell transplant. This receptor was identified in a female patient aged 2-10 years who had a stem cell transplant for Fanconi anemia, so the T cells may come from the graft donor. The V gene is TRBV4-2, the J gene TRBJ2-2; D may be TRBD2 (6 bases). The DNA of the CDR3 is TGTGCCAGCAGCCAACGCGGGACTTTTAACACCGGGGAGCTGTTTTTT. This sequence encodes CASSQRGTFNTGELFF.